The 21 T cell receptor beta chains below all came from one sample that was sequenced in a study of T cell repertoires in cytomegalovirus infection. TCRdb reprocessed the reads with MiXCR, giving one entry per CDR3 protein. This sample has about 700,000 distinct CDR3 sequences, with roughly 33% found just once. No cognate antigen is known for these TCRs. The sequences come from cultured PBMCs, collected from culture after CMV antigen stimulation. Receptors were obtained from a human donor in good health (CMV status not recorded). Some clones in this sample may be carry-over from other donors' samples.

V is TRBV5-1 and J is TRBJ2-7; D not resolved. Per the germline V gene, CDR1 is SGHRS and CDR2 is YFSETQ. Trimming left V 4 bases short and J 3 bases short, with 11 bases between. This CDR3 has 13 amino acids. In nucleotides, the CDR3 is TGCGCCAGCAGCAGAGACACCGACTACGAGCAGTACTTC. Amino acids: CASSRDTDYEQYF.

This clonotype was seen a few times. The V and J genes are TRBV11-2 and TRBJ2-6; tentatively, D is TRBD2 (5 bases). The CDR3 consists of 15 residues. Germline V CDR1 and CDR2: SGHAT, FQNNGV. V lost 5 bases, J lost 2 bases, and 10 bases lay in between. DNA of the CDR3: TGTGCCAGCAGCCCGCGGGTGGCTGGGGCCAACGTCCTGACTTTC. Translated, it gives CASSPRVAGANVLTF.

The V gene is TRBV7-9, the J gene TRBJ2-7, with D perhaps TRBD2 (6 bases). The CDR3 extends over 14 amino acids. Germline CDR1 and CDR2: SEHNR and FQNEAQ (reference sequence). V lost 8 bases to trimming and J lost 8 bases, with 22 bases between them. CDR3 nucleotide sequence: TGTGCCAGCGGCGGGGTGGGAGGTTCTCTCCAGCAGTACTTC. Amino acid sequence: CASGGVGGSLQQYF.

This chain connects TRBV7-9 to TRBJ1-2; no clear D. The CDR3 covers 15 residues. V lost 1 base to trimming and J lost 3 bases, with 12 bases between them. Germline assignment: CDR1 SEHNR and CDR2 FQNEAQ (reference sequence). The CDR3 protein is CASSLDSYVDYGYTF. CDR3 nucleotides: TGTGCCAGCAGCTTAGATAGTTATGTAGACTATGGCTACACCTTC.

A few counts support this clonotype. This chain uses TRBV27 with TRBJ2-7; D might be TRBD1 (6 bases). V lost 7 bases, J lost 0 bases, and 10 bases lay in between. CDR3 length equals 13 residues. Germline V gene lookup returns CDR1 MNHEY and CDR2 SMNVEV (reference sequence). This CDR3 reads CASKGHSSYEQYF. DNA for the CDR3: TGTGCCAGCAAGGGACACAGCTCCTACGAGCAGTACTTC.

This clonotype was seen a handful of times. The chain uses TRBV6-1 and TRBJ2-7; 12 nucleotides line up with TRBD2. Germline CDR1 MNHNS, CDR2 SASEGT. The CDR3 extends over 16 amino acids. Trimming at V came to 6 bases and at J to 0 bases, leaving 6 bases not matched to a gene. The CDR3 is CASREGLAGVSYEQYF. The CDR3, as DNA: TGTGCCAGCAGAGAGGGACTAGCGGGCGTCTCCTACGAGCAGTACTTC.

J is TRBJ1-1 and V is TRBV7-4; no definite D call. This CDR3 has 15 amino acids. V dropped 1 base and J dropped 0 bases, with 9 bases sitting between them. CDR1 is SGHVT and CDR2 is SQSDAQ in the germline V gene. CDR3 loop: CASSLVSGMNTEAFF. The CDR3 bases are TGTGCCAGCAGCTTAGTAAGCGGGATGAACACTGAAGCTTTCTTT.

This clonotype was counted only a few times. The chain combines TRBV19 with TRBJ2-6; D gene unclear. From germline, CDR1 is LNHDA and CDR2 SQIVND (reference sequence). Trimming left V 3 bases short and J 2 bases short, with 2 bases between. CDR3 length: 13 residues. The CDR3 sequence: CASSIPGANVLTF. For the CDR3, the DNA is TGTGCCAGTAGTATTCCTGGGGCCAACGTCCTGACTTTC.

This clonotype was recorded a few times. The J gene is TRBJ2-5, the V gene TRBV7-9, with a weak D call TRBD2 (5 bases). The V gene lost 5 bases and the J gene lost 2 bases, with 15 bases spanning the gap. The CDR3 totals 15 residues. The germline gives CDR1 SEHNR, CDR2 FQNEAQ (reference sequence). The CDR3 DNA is TGTGCCAGCAGCACTAAGCGGAGCTCTCAAGAGACCCAGTACTTC. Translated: CASSTKRSSQETQYF.

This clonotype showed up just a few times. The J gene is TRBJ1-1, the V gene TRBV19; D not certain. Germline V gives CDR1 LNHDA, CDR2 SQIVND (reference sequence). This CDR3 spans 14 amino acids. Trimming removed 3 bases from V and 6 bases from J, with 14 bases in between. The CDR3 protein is CASSIGLRRAEAFF. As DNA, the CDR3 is TGTGCCAGTAGTATCGGCCTCCGGAGGGCTGAAGCTTTCTTT.

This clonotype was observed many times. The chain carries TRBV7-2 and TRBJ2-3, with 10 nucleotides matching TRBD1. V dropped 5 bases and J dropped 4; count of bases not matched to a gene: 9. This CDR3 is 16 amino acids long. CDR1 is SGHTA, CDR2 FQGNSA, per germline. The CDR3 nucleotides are TGTGCCAGCAGCGTTTACCGGGACAGGGGTTCAGATACGCAGTATTTT. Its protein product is CASSVYRDRGSDTQYF.

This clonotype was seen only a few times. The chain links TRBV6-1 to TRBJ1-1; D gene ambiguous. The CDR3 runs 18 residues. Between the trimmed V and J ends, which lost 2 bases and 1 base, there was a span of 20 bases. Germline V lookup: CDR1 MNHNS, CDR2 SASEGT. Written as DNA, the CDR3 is TGTGCCAGCAGTGAATTTCAGGCCGTAAGCCTATCGAACACTGAAGCTTTCTTT. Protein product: CASSEFQAVSLSNTEAFF.

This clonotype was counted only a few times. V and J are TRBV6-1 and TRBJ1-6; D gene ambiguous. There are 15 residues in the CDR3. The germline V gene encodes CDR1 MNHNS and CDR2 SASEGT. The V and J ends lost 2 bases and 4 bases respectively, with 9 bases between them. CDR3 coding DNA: TGTGCCAGCAGTGAATGGCTACATTATAATTCACCCCTCCACTTT. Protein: CASSEWLHYNSPLHF.

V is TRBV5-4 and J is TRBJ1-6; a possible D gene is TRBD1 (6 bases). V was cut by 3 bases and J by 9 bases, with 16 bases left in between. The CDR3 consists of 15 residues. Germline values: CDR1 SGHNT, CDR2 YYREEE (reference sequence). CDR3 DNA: TGTGCCAGCAGCTCGGACCGGACAGTCAGTTCACCCCTCCACTTT. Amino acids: CASSSDRTVSSPLHF.

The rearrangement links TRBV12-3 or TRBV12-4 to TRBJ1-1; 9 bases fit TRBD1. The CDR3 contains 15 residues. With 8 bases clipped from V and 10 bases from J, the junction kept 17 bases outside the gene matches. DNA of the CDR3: TGTGCCAGCGAGATGGCGGGACAGGGAAGCATGGGAGCTTTCTTT. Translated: CASEMAGQGSMGAFF.

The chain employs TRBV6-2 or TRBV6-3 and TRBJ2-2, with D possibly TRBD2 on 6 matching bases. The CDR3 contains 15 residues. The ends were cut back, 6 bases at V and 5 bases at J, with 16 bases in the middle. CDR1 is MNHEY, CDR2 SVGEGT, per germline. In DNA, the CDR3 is TGTGCCAGCAGCTGGGACGGACGGGGGACCGGGGAGCTGTTTTTT. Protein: CASSWDGRGTGELFF.

The CDR3 DNA reads as TGTGCCAGCAGGCCCCCCCCCGGGCATCCCGGCCCAGATACGCAGTATTTT. Amino acid sequence: CASRPPPGHPGPDTQYF. The chain uses TRBV25-1 and TRBJ2-3; D is uncertain. Germline assignment: CDR1 MGHDK and CDR2 SYGVNS. Trimming stripped 6 bases from V and 4 bases from J, with 23 bases between. The CDR3 has 17 residues.

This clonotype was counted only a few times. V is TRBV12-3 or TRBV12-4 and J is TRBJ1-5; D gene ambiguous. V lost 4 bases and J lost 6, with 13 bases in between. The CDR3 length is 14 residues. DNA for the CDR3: TGTGCCAGCAGTTCGAGCTGGGGAGCTCAGCCCCAGCATTTT. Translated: CASSSSWGAQPQHF.

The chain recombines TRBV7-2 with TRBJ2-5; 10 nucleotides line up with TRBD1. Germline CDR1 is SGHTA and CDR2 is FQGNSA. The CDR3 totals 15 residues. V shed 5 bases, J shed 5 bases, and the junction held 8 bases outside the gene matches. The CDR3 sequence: CASSPDRGRLETQYF. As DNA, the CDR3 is TGTGCCAGCAGCCCAGACAGGGGGCGCCTGGAGACCCAGTACTTC.

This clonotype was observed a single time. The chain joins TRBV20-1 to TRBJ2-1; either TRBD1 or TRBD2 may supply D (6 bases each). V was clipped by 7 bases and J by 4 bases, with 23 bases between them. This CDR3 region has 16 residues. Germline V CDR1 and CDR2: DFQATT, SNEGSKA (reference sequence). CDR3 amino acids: CSVKRIRGAGYNEQFF. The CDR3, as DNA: TGCAGTGTCAAGCGGATCAGGGGCGCGGGGTACAATGAGCAGTTCTTC.

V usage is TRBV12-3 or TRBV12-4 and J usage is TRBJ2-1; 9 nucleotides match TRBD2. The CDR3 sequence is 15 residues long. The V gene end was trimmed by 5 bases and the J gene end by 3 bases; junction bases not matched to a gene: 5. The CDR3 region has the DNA TGTGCCAGCAGTCGACTAGCGGCAAACTACAATGAGCAGTTCTTC. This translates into CASSRLAANYNEQFF.